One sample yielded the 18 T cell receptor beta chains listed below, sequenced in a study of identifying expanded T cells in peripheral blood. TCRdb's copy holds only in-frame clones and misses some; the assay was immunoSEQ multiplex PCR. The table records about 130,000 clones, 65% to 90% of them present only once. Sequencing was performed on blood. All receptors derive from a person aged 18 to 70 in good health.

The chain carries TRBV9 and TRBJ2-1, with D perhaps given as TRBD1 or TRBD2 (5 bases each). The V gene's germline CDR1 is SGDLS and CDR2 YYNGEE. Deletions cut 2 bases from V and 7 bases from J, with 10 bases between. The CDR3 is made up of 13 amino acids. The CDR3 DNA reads TGTGCCAGCAGCGTGAGGGGCCAGAATGAGCAGTTCTTC. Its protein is CASSVRGQNEQFF.

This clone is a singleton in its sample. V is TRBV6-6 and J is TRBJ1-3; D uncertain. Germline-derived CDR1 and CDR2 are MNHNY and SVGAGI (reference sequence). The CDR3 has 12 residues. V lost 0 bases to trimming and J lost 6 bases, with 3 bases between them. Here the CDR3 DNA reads TGTGCCAGCAGTTACTCGGAAAACACCATATATTTT. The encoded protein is CASSYSENTIYF.

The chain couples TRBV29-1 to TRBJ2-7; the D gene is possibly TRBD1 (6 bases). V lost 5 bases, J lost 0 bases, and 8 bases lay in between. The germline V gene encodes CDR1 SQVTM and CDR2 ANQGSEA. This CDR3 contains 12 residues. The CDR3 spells CSVRTDSYEQYF. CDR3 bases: TGCAGCGTTCGGACAGACTCCTACGAGCAGTACTTC.

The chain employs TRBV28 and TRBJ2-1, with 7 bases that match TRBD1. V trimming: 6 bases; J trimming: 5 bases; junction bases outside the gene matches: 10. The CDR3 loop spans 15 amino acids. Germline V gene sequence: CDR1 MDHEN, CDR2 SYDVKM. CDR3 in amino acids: CASRSLGGANNEQFF. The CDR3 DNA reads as TGTGCCAGCAGATCCCTAGGGGGCGCGAACAATGAGCAGTTCTTC.

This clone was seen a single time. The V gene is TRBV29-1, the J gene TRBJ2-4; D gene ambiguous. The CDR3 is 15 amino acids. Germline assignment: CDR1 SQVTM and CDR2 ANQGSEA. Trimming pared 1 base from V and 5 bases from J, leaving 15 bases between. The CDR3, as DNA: TGCAGCGTTGAAGCTACCCGGACGGATCAAAACATTCAGTACTTC. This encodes CSVEATRTDQNIQYF.

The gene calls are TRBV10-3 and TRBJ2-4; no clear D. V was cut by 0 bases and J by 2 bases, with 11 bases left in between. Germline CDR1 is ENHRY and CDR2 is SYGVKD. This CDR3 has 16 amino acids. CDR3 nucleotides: TGTGCCATCAGTGAGTCGTTGGGAATGTCCAAAAACATTCAGTACTTC. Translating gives CAISESLGMSKNIQYF.

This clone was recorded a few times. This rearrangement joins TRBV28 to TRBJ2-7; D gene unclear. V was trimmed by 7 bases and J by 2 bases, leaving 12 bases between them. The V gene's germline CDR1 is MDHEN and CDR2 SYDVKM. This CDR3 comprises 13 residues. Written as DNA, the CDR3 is TGTGCCAGCAATCTCGGTAATCCCTACGAGCAGTACTTC. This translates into CASNLGNPYEQYF.

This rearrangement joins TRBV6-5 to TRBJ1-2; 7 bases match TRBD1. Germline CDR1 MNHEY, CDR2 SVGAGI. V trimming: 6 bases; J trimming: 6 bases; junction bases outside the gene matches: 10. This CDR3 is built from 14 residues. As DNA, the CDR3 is TGTGCCAGCAGACTTAATAGACAGGGTCATGGCTACACCTTC. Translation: CASRLNRQGHGYTF.

The CDR3 bases are TGTGCCAGCTCACCAACGGTTCAGCCCCAGCATTTT. Its translation: CASSPTVQPQHF. The J gene is TRBJ1-5, the V gene TRBV18; D uncertain. CDR1 and CDR2 from the germline V gene are KGHSH and LQKENI. V was cut by 2 bases and J by 6 bases, with 5 bases left in between. The CDR3 is 12 amino acids.

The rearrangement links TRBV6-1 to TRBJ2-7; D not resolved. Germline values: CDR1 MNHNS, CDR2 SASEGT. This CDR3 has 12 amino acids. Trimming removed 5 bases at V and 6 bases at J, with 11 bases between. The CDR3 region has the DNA TGTGCCAGCAGTTCCTTCGGTGTCGAGCAGTACTTC. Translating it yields CASSSFGVEQYF.

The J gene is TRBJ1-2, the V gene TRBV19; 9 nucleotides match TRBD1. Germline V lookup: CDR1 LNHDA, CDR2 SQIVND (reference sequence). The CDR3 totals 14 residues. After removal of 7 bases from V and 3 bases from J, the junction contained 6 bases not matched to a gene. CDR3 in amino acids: CASTTGQGHYGYTF. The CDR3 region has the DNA TGTGCCAGTACGACGGGACAGGGTCACTATGGCTACACCTTC.

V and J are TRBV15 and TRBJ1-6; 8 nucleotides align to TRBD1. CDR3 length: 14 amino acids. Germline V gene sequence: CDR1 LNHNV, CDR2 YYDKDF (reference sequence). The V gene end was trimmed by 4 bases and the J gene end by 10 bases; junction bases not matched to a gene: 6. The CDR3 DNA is TGTGCCACCAGCACCGGACAGGGTGAATCACCCCTCCACTTT. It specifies CATSTGQGESPLHF.

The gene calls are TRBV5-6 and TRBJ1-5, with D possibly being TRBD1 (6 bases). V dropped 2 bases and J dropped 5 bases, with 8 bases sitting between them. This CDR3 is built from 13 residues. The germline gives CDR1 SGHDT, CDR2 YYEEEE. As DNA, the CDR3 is TGTGCCAGCAGCTTAGGGGGGTATCAGCCCCAGCATTTT. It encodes CASSLGGYQPQHF.

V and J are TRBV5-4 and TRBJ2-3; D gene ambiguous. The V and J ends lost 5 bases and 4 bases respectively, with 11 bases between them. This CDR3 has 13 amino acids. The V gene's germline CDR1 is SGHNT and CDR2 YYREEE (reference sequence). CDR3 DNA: TGTGCCAGCAGGTTTTCAGGAGCAGATACGCAGTATTTT. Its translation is CASRFSGADTQYF.

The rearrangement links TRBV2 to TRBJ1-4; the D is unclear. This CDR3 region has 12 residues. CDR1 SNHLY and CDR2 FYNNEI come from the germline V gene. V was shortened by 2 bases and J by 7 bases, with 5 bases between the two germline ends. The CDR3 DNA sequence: TGTGCCAGCAGTGAATCTATTGAAAAACTGTTTTTT. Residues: CASSESIEKLFF.

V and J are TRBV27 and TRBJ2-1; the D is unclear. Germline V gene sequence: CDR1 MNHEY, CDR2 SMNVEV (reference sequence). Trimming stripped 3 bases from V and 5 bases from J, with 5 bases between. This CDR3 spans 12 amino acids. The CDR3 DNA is TGTGCCAGCAGTTTTTTAGACAATGAGCAGTTCTTC. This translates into CASSFLDNEQFF.

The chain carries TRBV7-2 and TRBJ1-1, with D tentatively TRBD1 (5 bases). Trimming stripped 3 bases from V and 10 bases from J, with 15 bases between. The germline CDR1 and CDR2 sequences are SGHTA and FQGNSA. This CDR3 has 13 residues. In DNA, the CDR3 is TGTGCCAGCAGCTTGTCGAGGGGCCCTCGAGCTTTCTTT. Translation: CASSLSRGPRAFF.

Here the CDR3 DNA reads TGTGCCAGCAGTCCCTTTGGGGGGCCCGATACGCAGTATTTT. Translation: CASSPFGGPDTQYF. The chain employs TRBV14 and TRBJ2-3, with D possibly being TRBD1 or TRBD2 (6 bases each). Germline lookup yields CDR1 SGHDN and CDR2 FVKESK. The CDR3 is 14 amino acids. V was clipped by 6 bases and J by 6 bases, with 16 bases between them.